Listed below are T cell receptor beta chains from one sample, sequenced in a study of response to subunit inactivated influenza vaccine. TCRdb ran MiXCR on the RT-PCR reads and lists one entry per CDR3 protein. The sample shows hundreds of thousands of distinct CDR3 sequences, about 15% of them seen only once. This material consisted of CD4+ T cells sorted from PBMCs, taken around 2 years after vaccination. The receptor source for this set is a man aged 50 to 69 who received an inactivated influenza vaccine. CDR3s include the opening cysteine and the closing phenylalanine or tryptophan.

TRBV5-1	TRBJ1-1	CASSEDDSIMNTEAFF
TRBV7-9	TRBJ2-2	CASSSRQGRTTGELFF
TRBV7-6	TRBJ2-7	CASSPKERSASGTYEQYF
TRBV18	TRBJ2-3	CASSPPSGTTDTQYF
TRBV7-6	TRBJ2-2	CASSLLRVELSGTGELFF
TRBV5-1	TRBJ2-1	CASSSTGSRRNEQFF
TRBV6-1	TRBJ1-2	CASAPRDDYGYTF
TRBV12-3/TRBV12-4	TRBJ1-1	CASSLTGGPYEAFF
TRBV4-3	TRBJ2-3	CASSQIGRTDTQYF
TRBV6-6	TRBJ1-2	CASRGVDGYTF
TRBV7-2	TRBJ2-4	CASKGREATIQYF
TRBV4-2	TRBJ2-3	CASSLSANTADTQYF
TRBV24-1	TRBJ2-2	CATSDSGWSNTGELFF
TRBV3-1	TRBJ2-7	CASSQLLAGSKEQYF
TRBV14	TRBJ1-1	CASSQVSMNTEAFF
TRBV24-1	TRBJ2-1	CATSAVGRGQNEQFF